The 30 T cell receptor beta chains listed next were all sequenced from one sample in a study of T-cell reconstitution after alpha-beta-depleted transplantation in children. The TCRbeta library was prepared with unique molecular identifiers. A single record per CDR3 protein comes from TCRdb applying MiXCR to the PCR reads. The sample has about 200,000 distinct CDR3 sequences, around 7% seen once. The sequenced sample was PBMCs, obtained before TCRalphabeta/CD19-depleted stem cell transplant. The receptors derive from a boy between 2 and 10 years old with acute lymphoblastic leukemia, due to receive a stem cell transplant.

This clonotype has ten or more counts. This chain uses TRBV20-1 with TRBJ2-5; 9 bases agree with TRBD2. The V gene's germline CDR1 is DFQATT and CDR2 SNEGSKA (reference sequence). Trimming cost V 6 bases and J 1 base; bases outside gene matches: 18. CDR3 length: 18 amino acids. The CDR3 bases are TGCAGTGCCAACCCGACGGAATACGGACTAGCGCTCCAAGAGACCCAGTACTTC. Protein: CSANPTEYGLALQETQYF.

This clonotype showed up many times. J is TRBJ2-7 and V is TRBV29-1; TRBD1 agrees at 8 bases. The CDR3 is made up of 13 amino acids. V lost 5 bases and J lost 3; bases outside the gene matches: 6. The germline V gene encodes CDR1 SQVTM and CDR2 ANQGSEA. The CDR3 DNA reads TGCAGCGTTACGACAGGGGACAACTACGAGCAGTACTTC. As protein: CSVTTGDNYEQYF.

This clonotype was counted only a few times. CDR3 region: CSVEENGTGDQPQHF. The DNA for the CDR3 is TGCAGCGTTGAAGAAAACGGGACAGGCGATCAGCCCCAGCATTTT. V gene TRBV29-1 combines with J gene TRBJ1-5; the match to TRBD1 covers 8 bases. The CDR3 sequence is 15 residues long. The V gene end was trimmed by 0 bases and the J gene end by 5 bases; junction bases not matched to a gene: 6. Germline CDR1 reads SQVTM; CDR2 reads ANQGSEA.

This clonotype has ten or more counts. The chain employs TRBV3-1 and TRBJ2-1; D remains unclear. V was pared by 4 bases and J by 4 bases, with 8 bases between. The CDR3 is 13 amino acids. Per germline, CDR1 LGHDT and CDR2 YNNKEL (reference sequence). The DNA of the CDR3 is TGTGCCAGCAGCCTGTTGCGGTACAATGAGCAGTTCTTC. It yields the protein CASSLLRYNEQFF.

This clonotype has at least ten counts. The chain recombines TRBV20-1 with TRBJ2-1; 10 bases fit TRBD2. The CDR3 is made up of 13 amino acids. The germline gives CDR1 DFQATT, CDR2 SNEGSKA (reference sequence). The V gene end was trimmed by 6 bases and the J gene end by 5 bases; junction bases not matched to a gene: 4. For the CDR3, the DNA is TGCAGTGCCCTAGCGGGAGCAGACAATGAGCAGTTCTTC. Translated, it gives CSALAGADNEQFF.

This chain uses TRBV11-2 with TRBJ2-3, with 12 bases aligning to TRBD2. Germline values: CDR1 SGHAT, CDR2 FQNNGV. The junction had 13 bases not matched to a gene; V was cut back by 6 bases and J by 3 bases. This CDR3 spans 18 amino acids. CDR3: CASSRLAGEETRTDTQYF. The CDR3 DNA reads as TGTGCCAGCAGTCGACTAGCGGGAGAAGAGACGAGGACAGATACGCAGTATTTT. Full variable domain (rest looked up from reference TRBV11-2 and TRBJ2-3): EAGVAQSPRYKIIEKRQSVAFWCNPISGHATLYWYQQILGQGPKLLIQFQNNGVVDDSQLPKDRFSAERLKGVDSTLKIQPAKLEDSAVYLCASSRLAGEETRTDTQYFGPGTRLTVL.

This clonotype was observed many times. This chain uses TRBV20-1 with TRBJ2-3; D is unclear. The CDR3 totals 11 residues. Germline CDR1 is DFQATT and CDR2 is SNEGSKA (reference sequence). V was shortened by 0 bases and J by 11 bases, with 9 bases between the two germline ends. In nucleotides, the CDR3 is TGCAGTGCTAGAGATCGAGTGTTGCAGTATTTT. Encoded protein: CSARDRVLQYF.

The rearrangement links TRBV7-2 to TRBJ2-1; no reliable D call. Germline CDR1 is SGHTA and CDR2 is FQGNSA. V lost 1 base and J lost 10, with 8 bases in between. The CDR3 is 12 residues long. This CDR3 reads CASSLEIGEQFF. CDR3 sequence (DNA): TGTGCCAGCAGCTTAGAGATCGGGGAGCAGTTCTTC.

The table lists this clonotype with many counts. The chain uses TRBV5-1 and TRBJ1-4; tentative D call: TRBD1 (5 bases). The CDR3 sequence is 14 residues long. From germline, CDR1 is SGHRS and CDR2 YFSETQ. Trimming stripped 5 bases from V and 8 bases from J, with 16 bases between. CDR3 residues: CASRVEGEREKLFF. The CDR3 DNA reads TGCGCCAGCAGGGTCGAAGGGGAGAGGGAAAAACTGTTTTTT.

This clonotype has a handful of counts. The chain joins TRBV9 to TRBJ2-3, with TRBD2 matching 10 bases. V trimming: 3 bases; J trimming: 2 bases; junction bases outside the gene matches: 3. The CDR3 sequence is 15 residues long. Germline lookup yields CDR1 SGDLS and CDR2 YYNGEE. The CDR3, as DNA: TGTGCCAGCAGCGCACTAGCGGGGACCACAGATACGCAGTATTTT. Residues: CASSALAGTTDTQYF.

This clonotype was found a few times. V and J are TRBV5-1 and TRBJ2-3; no reliable D call. The V end lost 2 bases, the J end lost 1 base, and 11 bases lay between the germline ends. The CDR3 totals 15 residues. Germline V gives CDR1 SGHRS, CDR2 YFSETQ. The CDR3 nucleotides read TGCGCCAGCAGCTTAATAGAAGTGGGCACAGATACGCAGTATTTT. Protein product: CASSLIEVGTDTQYF.

V gene TRBV15 combines with J gene TRBJ2-5; the D gene could be TRBD1 or TRBD2 (5 bases each). The CDR3 extends over 15 amino acids. Germline values: CDR1 LNHNV, CDR2 YYDKDF (reference sequence). Trimming took off 3 bases at V and 4 bases at J, with 15 bases between the two ends. CDR3 sequence: CATSRGRAEGETQYF. Written as DNA, the CDR3 is TGTGCCACCAGCAGGGGCAGGGCAGAGGGAGAGACCCAGTACTTC. Looking up the rest from reference TRBV15 and TRBJ2-5 gives the full variable domain: DAMVIQNPRYQVTQFGKPVTLSCSQTLNHNVMYWYQQKSSQAPKLLFHYYDKDFNNEADTPDNFQSRRPNTSFCFLDIRSPGLGDTAMYLCATSRGRAEGETQYFGPGTRLLVL.

This clonotype was seen repeatedly, ten times or more. The CDR3 region has the DNA TGCAGTGCTGAGGGACTTTTGACAGATACGCAGTATTTT. Translated, it gives CSAEGLLTDTQYF. This sequence joins TRBV20-1 and TRBJ2-3, with TRBD2 as a possible D gene (6 bases). The CDR3 has 13 residues. V lost 5 bases, J lost 3 bases, and 12 bases lay in between. Germline V gives CDR1 DFQATT, CDR2 SNEGSKA (reference sequence).

This clonotype was found many times. The rearrangement joins TRBV12-3 or TRBV12-4 to TRBJ1-1; D not certain. The V end lost 3 bases, the J end lost 5 bases, and 10 bases lay between the germline ends. This CDR3 has 13 amino acids. CDR3 DNA sequence: TGTGCCAGCAGTTTTGGGAGCCGTACTGAAGCTTTCTTT. Translating it yields CASSFGSRTEAFF.

This clonotype appeared a few times. The rearrangement links TRBV12-3 or TRBV12-4 to TRBJ1-5, with D perhaps matching TRBD1 (6 bases). Between the trimmed V and J ends, which lost 7 bases and 5 bases, there was a span of 27 bases. The CDR3 runs 18 residues. The CDR3 protein is CASMFVGGGGAVDQPQHF. The DNA for the CDR3 is TGTGCCAGCATGTTCGTGGGGGGAGGGGGGGCTGTGGATCAGCCCCAGCATTTT.

This clonotype was counted at least ten times. This sequence joins TRBV20-1 and TRBJ2-5; 8 nucleotides line up with TRBD2. CDR1 and CDR2 (germline): DFQATT, SNEGSKA (reference sequence). The CDR3 has 13 residues. DNA for the CDR3: TGCAGCAGAAGGGGACTAGAAAAAGAGACCCAGTACTTC. It encodes CSRRGLEKETQYF.

This clonotype was observed many times. The chain carries TRBV5-1 and TRBJ1-1; the D gene is possibly TRBD1 (6 bases). Germline V gives CDR1 SGHRS, CDR2 YFSETQ. V was clipped by 4 bases and J by 5 bases, with 12 bases between them. CDR3 length equals 13 residues. CDR3 coding DNA: TGCGCCAGCAGCCCAGGACAGACAACTGAAGCTTTCTTT. Amino acids: CASSPGQTTEAFF. Complete variable domain (other parts from reference TRBV5-1 and TRBJ1-1): KAGVTQTPRYLIKTRGQQVTLSCSPISGHRSVSWYQQTPGQGLQFLFEYFSETQRNKGNFPGRFSGRQFSNSRSEMNVSTLELGDSALYLCASSPGQTTEAFFGQGTRLTVV.

This chain connects TRBV15 to TRBJ2-1, with TRBD2 identical over 8 bases. Germline V gene sequence: CDR1 LNHNV, CDR2 YYDKDF (reference sequence). The trim removed 0 bases at V and 2 bases at J, leaving 6 bases unmatched. The CDR3 is made up of 17 amino acids. As DNA, the CDR3 is TGTGCCACCAGCAGAGATCCACCGGGAGGGCCCTACAATGAGCAGTTCTTC. Protein sequence: CATSRDPPGGPYNEQFF.

This clonotype was recorded at least ten times. The CDR3 region is CAISSPQRGSFYNEQFF. Written as DNA, the CDR3 is TGTGCCATCAGTAGTCCCCAGCGGGGGTCTTTCTACAATGAGCAGTTCTTC. The chain couples TRBV10-3 to TRBJ2-1, with 8 nucleotides matching TRBD2. Germline V gives CDR1 ENHRY, CDR2 SYGVKD. V lost 5 bases, J lost 3 bases, and 12 bases stayed unmatched. The CDR3 extends over 17 amino acids.

This clonotype was found a few times. The V gene is TRBV7-7, the J gene TRBJ2-3, with 7 bases identical to TRBD2. The CDR3 extends over 18 amino acids. Germline trimming cut 2 bases from V and 2 bases from J; bases unmatched to any gene: 13. The germline CDR1 and CDR2 sequences are SSHAT and FNYEAQ (reference sequence). CDR3 sequence: CASSLLPPASGVTDTQYF. The CDR3 nucleotides are TGTGCCAGCAGCTTACTACCCCCCGCTAGCGGCGTCACAGATACGCAGTATTTT.

This clonotype came up many times. The chain has TRBV29-1 and TRBJ1-1, with D hard to call. V was pared by 4 bases and J by 1 base, with 13 bases between. The CDR3 runs 14 residues. Per the germline V gene, CDR1 is SQVTM and CDR2 is ANQGSEA. The CDR3 DNA reads as TGCAGCGTTGTCTTTCAGGACGGGAACACTGAAGCTTTCTTT. Translating it yields CSVVFQDGNTEAFF.

The table lists this clonotype with many counts. The chain couples TRBV2 to TRBJ2-5; D gene unclear. Germline CDR1 reads SNHLY; CDR2 reads FYNNEI. V was trimmed by 6 bases and J by 5 bases, leaving 10 bases between them. The CDR3 loop spans 12 amino acids. The CDR3 sequence: CASSHEQETQYF. The CDR3, as DNA: TGTGCCAGCAGCCATGAGCAGGAGACCCAGTACTTC. Supplemented by reference TRBV2 and TRBJ2-5, the full variable domain reads EPEVTQTPSHQVTQMGQEVILRCVPISNHLYFYWYRQILGQKVEFLVSFYNNEISEKSEIFDDQFSVERPDGSNFTLKIRSTKLEDSAMYFCASSHEQETQYFGPGTRLLVL.

This chain links TRBV7-2 with TRBJ2-7; no clear D. The CDR3 is made up of 14 amino acids. Trimming stripped 6 bases from V and 0 bases from J, with 12 bases between. Germline V CDR1 and CDR2: SGHTA, FQGNSA. CDR3 nucleotide sequence: TGTGCCAGCAGTACCACGGACGGCTCCTACGAGCAGTACTTC. Translating gives CASSTTDGSYEQYF.

The table lists this clonotype with many counts. J is TRBJ1-6 and V is TRBV28; D is undetermined. This CDR3 has 14 residues. The V gene lost 2 bases and the J gene lost 7 bases, with 9 bases spanning the gap. CDR1 and CDR2 (germline): MDHEN, SYDVKM. The CDR3 bases are TGTGCCAGCAGTTTAACCACGGGCAATTCACCCCTCCACTTT. Amino acid sequence: CASSLTTGNSPLHF.

This clonotype has at least ten counts. V and J are TRBV7-2 and TRBJ2-7; TRBD2 matches at 7 bases. This CDR3 has 16 amino acids. CDR1 SGHTA and CDR2 FQGNSA come from the germline V gene. J gave up 2 bases and V 5 bases, and 12 bases lay outside the gene matches. CDR3 nucleotide sequence: TGTGCCAGCAGCCCAATAATACTAGCGCGGGCCTACGAGCAGTACTTC. Translation: CASSPIILARAYEQYF.

Only a few counts were recorded for this clonotype. The chain combines TRBV14 with TRBJ2-6; unclear D gene. The V and J ends lost 4 bases and 1 base respectively, with 17 bases between them. The CDR3 is 18 amino acids. Germline CDR1 reads SGHDN; CDR2 reads FVKESK. CDR3 nucleotide sequence: TGTGCCAGCAGCCCTCGTCGGTCCGTTCGATCTGGGGCCAACGTCCTGACTTTC. Amino acid sequence: CASSPRRSVRSGANVLTF.

The rearrangement links TRBV5-6 to TRBJ2-5; D assignment may be TRBD1 or TRBD2 (5 bases each). V gave up 5 bases and J gave up 7 bases, with 18 bases separating them. Germline values: CDR1 SGHDT, CDR2 YYEEEE. There are 14 residues in the CDR3. The CDR3, as DNA: TGTGCCAGCAGGGAGGTCGGGCCTAGGGGGACCCAGTACTTC. Its protein is CASREVGPRGTQYF.

This clonotype was recorded a few times. The chain couples TRBV5-6 to TRBJ2-4; D is undetermined. V lost 9 bases and J 0 bases, leaving 13 bases between the germline ends. Germline lookup yields CDR1 SGHDT and CDR2 YYEEEE. CDR3 length: 14 residues. The CDR3 here is CATASITAKNIQYF. In DNA form, the CDR3 reads TGTGCCACAGCTTCTATCACAGCCAAAAACATTCAGTACTTC.

The CDR3 protein is CASSLTRNEQFF. Here the CDR3 DNA reads TGTGCCAGCAGCCTCACCCGTAATGAGCAGTTCTTC. V is TRBV28 and J is TRBJ2-1; the D is unclear. The CDR3 length is 12 residues. V shed 6 bases and J shed 7 bases, with 10 bases lying between them. In germline, CDR1 is MDHEN, CDR2 SYDVKM. The full variable domain, in which reference TRBV28 and TRBJ2-1 provide the parts outside the CDR3, is DVKVTQSSRYLVKRTGEKVFLECVQDMDHENMFWYRQDPGLGLRLIYFSYDVKMKEKGDIPEGYSVSREKKERFSLILESASTNQTSMYLCASSLTRNEQFFGPGTRLTVL.

This clonotype was found a few times. CDR3 amino acids: CASSLDFKVAFF. The CDR3 region has the DNA TGTGCCAGCAGCTTAGATTTTAAGGTAGCTTTCTTT. The rearrangement uses TRBV7-8 and TRBJ1-1; D is uncertain. The V gene's germline CDR1 is SGHVS and CDR2 FQNEAQ. Trimming stripped 1 base from V and 10 bases from J, with 10 bases between. This CDR3 has 12 amino acids.